The TCR beta chain described here comes from a study of radiotherapy plus CTLA-4 blockade in lung cancer. Overall study context: Patients showed objective responses in over 15% of cases, and disease control was achieved by about 31%.

Overall study findings and caveats: Reported findings show early blood T cell clone dynamics, with interferon-beta, best predicted response. Clones derived from tumor TCRs expanded in blood after radiotherapy plus ipilimumab.

The germline V gene has CDR1 SEHNR and CDR2 FQNEAQ (reference sequence). The CDR3 loop spans 18 amino acids. V gave up 5 bases and J gave up 4 bases; unmatched junction bases: 16. Concerning this clone itself: Its antigen remains unidentified.

Produced via immunoSEQ multiplex PCR; TCRdb's table is partial and in-frame only. The sample lists tens of thousands of clones, approximately 81% occurring once. The rearrangement uses TRBV7-9 and TRBJ1-1; 10 positions agree with TRBD1. Sequencing used peripheral blood, obtained from a patient treated with radiotherapy plus ipilimumab. This TCR was sampled from a human donor with non-small cell lung cancer whose response to radiotherapy plus ipilimumab could not be evaluated. The CDR3 sequence is CASSLDRGRVEGVTEAFF. DNA of the CDR3: TGTGCCAGCAGCCTCGACAGGGGGCGCGTTGAGGGTGTCACTGAAGCTTTCTTT.